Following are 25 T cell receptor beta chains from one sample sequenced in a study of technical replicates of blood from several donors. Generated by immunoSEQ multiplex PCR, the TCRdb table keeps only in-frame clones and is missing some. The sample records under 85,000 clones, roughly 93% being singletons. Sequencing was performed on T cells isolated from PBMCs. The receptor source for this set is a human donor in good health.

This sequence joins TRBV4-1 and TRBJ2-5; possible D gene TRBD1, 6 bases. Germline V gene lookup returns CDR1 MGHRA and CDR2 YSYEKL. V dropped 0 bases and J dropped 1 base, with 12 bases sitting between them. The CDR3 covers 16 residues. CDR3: CASSQDGARGQETQYF. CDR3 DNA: TGCGCCAGCAGCCAAGATGGAGCCAGGGGCCAAGAGACCCAGTACTTC.

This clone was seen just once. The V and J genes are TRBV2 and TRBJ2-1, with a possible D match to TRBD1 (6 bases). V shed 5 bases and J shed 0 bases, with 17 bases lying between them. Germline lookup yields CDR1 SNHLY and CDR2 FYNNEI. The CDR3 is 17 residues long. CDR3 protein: CASSLRTEPSSYNEQFF. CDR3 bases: TGTGCCAGCAGTCTCCGGACAGAACCCAGCTCCTACAATGAGCAGTTCTTC.

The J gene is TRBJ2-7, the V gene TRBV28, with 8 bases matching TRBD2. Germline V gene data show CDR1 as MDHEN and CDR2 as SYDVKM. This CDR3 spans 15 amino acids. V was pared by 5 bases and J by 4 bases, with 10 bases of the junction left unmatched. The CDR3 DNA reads TGTGCCAGCAGTCGCCGGGGGGGCGCTCCTTACGAGCAGTACTTC. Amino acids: CASSRRGGAPYEQYF.

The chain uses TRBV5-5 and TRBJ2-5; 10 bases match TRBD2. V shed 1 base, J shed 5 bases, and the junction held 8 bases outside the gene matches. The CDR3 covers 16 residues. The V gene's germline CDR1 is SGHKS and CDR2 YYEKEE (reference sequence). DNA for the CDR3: TGTGCCAGCAGCTTGATGTTGGCTAGCGGGAGTGAGACCCAGTACTTC. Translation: CASSLMLASGSETQYF.

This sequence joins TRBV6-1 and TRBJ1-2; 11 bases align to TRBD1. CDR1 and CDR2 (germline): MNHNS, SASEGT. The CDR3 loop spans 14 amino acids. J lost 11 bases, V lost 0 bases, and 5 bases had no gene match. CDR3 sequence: CASSEAWTGGAYTF. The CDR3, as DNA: TGTGCCAGCAGTGAAGCGTGGACAGGGGGCGCATACACCTTC.

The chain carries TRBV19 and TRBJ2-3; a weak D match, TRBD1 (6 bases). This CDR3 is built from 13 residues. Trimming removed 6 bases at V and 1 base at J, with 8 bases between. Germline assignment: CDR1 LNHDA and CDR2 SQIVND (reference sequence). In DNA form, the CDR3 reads TGTGCCAGTAGGGCAGGGGGCACAGATACGCAGTATTTT. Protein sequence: CASRAGGTDTQYF. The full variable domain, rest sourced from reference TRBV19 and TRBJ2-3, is DGGITQSPKYLFRKEGQNVTLSCEQNLNHDAMYWYRQDPGQGLRLIYYSQIVNDFQKGDIAEGYSVSREKKESFPLTVTSAQKNPTAFYLCASRAGGTDTQYFGPGTRLTVL.

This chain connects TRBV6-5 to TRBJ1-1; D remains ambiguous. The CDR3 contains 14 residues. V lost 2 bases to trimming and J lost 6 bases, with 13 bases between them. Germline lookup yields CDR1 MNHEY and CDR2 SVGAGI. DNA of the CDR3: TGTGCCAGCAGTTACACAGTGGGTATTGCTGAAGCTTTCTTT. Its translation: CASSYTVGIAEAFF.

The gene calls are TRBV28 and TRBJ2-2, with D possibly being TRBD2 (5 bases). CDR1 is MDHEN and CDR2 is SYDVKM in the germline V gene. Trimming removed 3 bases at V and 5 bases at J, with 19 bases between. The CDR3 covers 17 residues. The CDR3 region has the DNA TGTGCCAGCAGTTTTTTGGCTGAGGCGGGTTTGACCGGGGAGCTGTTTTTT. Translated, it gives CASSFLAEAGLTGELFF.

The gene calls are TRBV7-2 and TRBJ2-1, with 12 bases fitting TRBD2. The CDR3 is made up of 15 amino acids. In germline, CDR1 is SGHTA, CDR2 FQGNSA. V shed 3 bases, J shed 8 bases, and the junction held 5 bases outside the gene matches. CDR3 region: CASSLTSGSSHEQFF. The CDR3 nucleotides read TGTGCCAGCAGCTTGACTAGCGGGAGTTCGCATGAGCAGTTCTTC. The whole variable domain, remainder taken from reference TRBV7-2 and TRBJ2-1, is GAGVSQSPSNKVTEKGKDVELRCDPISGHTALYWYRQSLGQGLEFLIYFQGNSAPDKSGLPSDRFSAERTGGSVSTLTIQRTQQEDSAVYLCASSLTSGSSHEQFFGPGTRLTVL.

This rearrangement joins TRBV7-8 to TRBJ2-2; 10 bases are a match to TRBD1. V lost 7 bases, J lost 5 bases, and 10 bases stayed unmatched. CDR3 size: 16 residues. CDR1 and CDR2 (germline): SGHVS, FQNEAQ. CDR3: CASTAGDRGWTGELFF. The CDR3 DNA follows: TGTGCCAGCACCGCAGGGGACAGGGGTTGGACCGGGGAGCTGTTTTTT. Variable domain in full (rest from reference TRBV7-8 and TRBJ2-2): GAGVSQSPRYKVAKRGQDVALRCDPISGHVSLFWYQQALGQGPEFLTYFQNEAQLDKSGLPSDRFFAERPEGSVSTLKIQRTQQEDSAVYLCASTAGDRGWTGELFFGEGSRLTVL.

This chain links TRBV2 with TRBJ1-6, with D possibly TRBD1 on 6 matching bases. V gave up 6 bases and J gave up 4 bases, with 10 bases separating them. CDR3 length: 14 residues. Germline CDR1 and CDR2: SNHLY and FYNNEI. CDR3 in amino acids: CASREQGYNSPLHF. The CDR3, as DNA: TGTGCCAGCAGGGAACAGGGTTATAATTCACCCCTCCACTTT.

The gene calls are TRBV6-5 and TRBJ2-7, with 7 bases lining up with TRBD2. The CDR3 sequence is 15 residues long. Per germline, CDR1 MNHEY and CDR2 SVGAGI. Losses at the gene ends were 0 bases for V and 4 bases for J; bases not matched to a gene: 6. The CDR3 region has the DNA TGTGCCAGCAGTTACTCGACAGCGGGATTTTACGAGCAGTACTTC. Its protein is CASSYSTAGFYEQYF.

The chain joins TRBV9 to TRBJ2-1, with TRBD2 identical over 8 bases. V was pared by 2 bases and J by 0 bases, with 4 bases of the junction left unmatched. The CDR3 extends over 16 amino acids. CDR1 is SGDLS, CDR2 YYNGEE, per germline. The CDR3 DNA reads TGTGCCAGCAGCGTTAGCGGGACGGGCTCCTACAATGAGCAGTTCTTC. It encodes CASSVSGTGSYNEQFF. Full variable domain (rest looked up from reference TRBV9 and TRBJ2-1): DSGVTQTPKHLITATGQRVTLRCSPRSGDLSVYWYQQSLDQGLQFLIQYYNGEERAKGNILERFSAQQFPDLHSELNLSSLELGDSALYFCASSVSGTGSYNEQFFGPGTRLTVL.

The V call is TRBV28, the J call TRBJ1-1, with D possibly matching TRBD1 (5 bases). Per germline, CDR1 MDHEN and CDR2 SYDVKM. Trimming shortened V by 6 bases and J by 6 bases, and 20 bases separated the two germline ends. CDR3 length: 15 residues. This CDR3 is CASRAQAIRAAEAFF. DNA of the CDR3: TGTGCCAGCAGGGCGCAGGCAATCAGGGCCGCTGAAGCTTTCTTT.

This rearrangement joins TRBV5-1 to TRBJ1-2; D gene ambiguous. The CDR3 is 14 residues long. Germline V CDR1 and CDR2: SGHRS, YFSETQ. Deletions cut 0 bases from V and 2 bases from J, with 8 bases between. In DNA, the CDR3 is TGCGCCAGCAGCTTGGGGACTGTAAACTATGGCTACACCTTC. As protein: CASSLGTVNYGYTF. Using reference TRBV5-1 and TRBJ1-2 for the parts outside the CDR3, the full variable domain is KAGVTQTPRYLIKTRGQQVTLSCSPISGHRSVSWYQQTPGQGLQFLFEYFSETQRNKGNFPGRFSGRQFSNSRSEMNVSTLELGDSALYLCASSLGTVNYGYTFGSGTRLTVV.

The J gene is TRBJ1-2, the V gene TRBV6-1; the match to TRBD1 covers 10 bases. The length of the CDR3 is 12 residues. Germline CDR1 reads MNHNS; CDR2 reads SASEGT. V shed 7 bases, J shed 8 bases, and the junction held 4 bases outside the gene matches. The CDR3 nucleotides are TGTGCCAGCATTGGGACAGGGGTCGGCTACACCTTC. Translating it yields CASIGTGVGYTF.

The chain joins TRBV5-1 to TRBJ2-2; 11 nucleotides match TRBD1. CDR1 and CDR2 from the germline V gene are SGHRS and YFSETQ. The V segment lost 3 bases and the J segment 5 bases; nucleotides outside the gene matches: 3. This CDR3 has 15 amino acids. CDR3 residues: CASSWTGGRTGELFF. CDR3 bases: TGCGCCAGCAGCTGGACAGGGGGCAGGACCGGGGAGCTGTTTTTT.

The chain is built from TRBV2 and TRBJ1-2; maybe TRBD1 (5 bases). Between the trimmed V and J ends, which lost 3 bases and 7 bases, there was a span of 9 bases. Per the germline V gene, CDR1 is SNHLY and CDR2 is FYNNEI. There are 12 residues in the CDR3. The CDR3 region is CASSDDSFGYTF. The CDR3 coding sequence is TGTGCCAGCAGTGATGACAGTTTTGGCTACACCTTC.

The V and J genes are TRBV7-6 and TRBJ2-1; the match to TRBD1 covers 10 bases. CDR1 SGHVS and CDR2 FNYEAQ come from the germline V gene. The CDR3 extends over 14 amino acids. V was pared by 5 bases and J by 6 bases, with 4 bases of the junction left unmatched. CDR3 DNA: TGTGCCAGCAGCGTCCGGGACAGGGGCAATGAGCAGTTCTTC. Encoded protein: CASSVRDRGNEQFF.

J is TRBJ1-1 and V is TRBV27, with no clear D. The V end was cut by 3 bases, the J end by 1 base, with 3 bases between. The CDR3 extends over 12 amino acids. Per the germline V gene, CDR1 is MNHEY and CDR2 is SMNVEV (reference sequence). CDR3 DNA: TGTGCCAGCAGTTTCGGGAACACTGAAGCTTTCTTT. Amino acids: CASSFGNTEAFF.

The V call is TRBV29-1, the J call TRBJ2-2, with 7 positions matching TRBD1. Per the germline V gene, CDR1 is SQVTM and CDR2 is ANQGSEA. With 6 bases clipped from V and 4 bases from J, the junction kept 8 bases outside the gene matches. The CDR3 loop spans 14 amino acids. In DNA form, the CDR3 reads TGCAGCGTGAAGACAGGGTTCGCCACCGGGGAGCTGTTTTTT. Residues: CSVKTGFATGELFF.

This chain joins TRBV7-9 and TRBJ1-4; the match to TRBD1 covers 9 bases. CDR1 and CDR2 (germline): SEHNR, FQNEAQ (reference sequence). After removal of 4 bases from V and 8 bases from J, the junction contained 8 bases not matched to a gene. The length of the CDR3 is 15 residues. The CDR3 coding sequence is TGTGCCAGCAGCTGGAACAGGGGGCTTGAGGAAAAACTGTTTTTT. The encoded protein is CASSWNRGLEEKLFF.

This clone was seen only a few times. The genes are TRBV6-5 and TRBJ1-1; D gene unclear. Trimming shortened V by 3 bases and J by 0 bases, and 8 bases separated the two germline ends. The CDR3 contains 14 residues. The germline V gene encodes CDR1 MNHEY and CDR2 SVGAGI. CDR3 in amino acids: CASSYTAMNTEAFF. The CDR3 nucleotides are TGTGCCAGCAGTTATACTGCCATGAACACTGAAGCTTTCTTT.

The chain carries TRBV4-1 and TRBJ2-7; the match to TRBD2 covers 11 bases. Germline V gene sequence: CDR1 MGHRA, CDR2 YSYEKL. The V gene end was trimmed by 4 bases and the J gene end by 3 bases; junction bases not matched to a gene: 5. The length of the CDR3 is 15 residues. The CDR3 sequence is CASSLATSGNYEQYF. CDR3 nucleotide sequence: TGCGCCAGCAGCCTAGCGACTAGCGGGAACTACGAGCAGTACTTC.

The CDR3 sequence is CASFPGGTGIQSYEQYF. The CDR3 DNA is TGCGCCAGCTTCCCTGGCGGGACAGGGATCCAGAGCTACGAGCAGTACTTC. The rearrangement links TRBV5-1 to TRBJ2-7; 9 bases are a match to TRBD1. CDR1 is SGHRS and CDR2 is YFSETQ in the germline V gene. The CDR3 has 17 residues. The V and J ends lost 7 bases and 3 bases, in that order; junction bases with no gene match: 17.